This is a list of T cell receptor beta chains from one sample in a study of spatial heterogeneity in lung cancer. TCRdb processed the 5' RACE reads anew with MiXCR; each CDR3 protein has one entry. The top ten clones hold roughly a quarter of a sample with about 30,000 distinct CDR3 sequences, around 6.9% of them seen once. The source material was lung tumor tissue, sampled at surgery. Receptor source: a male donor with early-stage non-small cell lung cancer. Each CDR3 is given without its conserved first and last residue.

v_gene	CDR3aa
TRBV4-1	ASSQQDSPTYEQY
TRBV23-1	ASSQSLGQNREGIEKLF
TRBV24-1	ATSGAGASNTEAF
TRBV10-3	AISEVIAGVYNEQF
TRBV7-6	ASSLGGGGSPLH
TRBV3-1	ASSPGLDRNEQF
TRBV4-3	ASSQEKGASYEQY
TRBV20-1	SASQRGGTDTQY
TRBV12-3/TRBV12-4	ASSLGRVTEAF
TRBV5-5	ASSGTADTQY
TRBV24-1	ATSDYGTGEKTQY
TRBV6-1	ASSALGGGRDTQY
TRBV2	ASRQGQGNTEAF
TRBV28	ASSLCIKGCEQY
TRBV7-9	ASSLYREAF
TRBV4-1	ASSQSRLGELF
TRBV12-3/TRBV12-4	ASRTGAGYT
TRBV11-2	VSSLGDSATYEQY
TRBV10-3	AISSGTVSGEKLF
TRBV24-1	ATSGTGSEQF
TRBV20-1	SARDQGMTDTQY
TRBV9	ASSVEFPRQSNTEAF
TRBV11-2	ASSLTPQETQY
TRBV6-6	ASSGRTGGNTEAF
TRBV20-1	SARSMDRGSYEQY
TRBV4-3	ASSQDDSGNTEAF
TRBV3-1	AAAGGGNEQF
TRBV25-1	ASSGGLAGHTDTQY
TRBV6-5	ASSYRAQYQETQY